This entry lists 10 T cell receptor beta chains sequenced from one sample in a study of cytomegalovirus exposure and HLA in healthy donors. With 60 Vbeta and 13 Jbeta primers, the PCR was carried out. The repertoire was sequenced with immunoSEQ multiplex PCR; TCRdb's copy has only in-frame clones and lacks some. The table has 120,000 or so clones, approximately 75% seen once. The specimen sequenced was PBMCs. Every receptor here comes from a man aged 50-59 years in good health and CMV-seropositive.

This chain links TRBV7-9 with TRBJ1-1; TRBD1 matches at 9 bases. V trimming: 3 bases; J trimming: 3 bases; junction bases outside the gene matches: 8. The germline CDR1 and CDR2 sequences are SEHNR and FQNEAQ (reference sequence). This CDR3 contains 16 residues. CDR3 sequence (DNA): TGTGCCAGCAGCTTTTTTACAGGGGGCATACACACTGAAGCTTTCTTT. Protein product: CASSFFTGGIHTEAFF.

The gene calls are TRBV7-9 and TRBJ2-3, with D unresolved. With 3 bases removed from V and 2 bases from J, the gap between germline ends came to 3 bases. The CDR3 runs to 12 residues. Germline loops: CDR1 SEHNR, CDR2 FQNEAQ (reference sequence). The CDR3 here is CASSFSTDTQYF. In DNA form, the CDR3 reads TGTGCCAGCAGCTTCTCCACAGATACGCAGTATTTT.

This rearrangement joins TRBV29-1 to TRBJ2-5; TRBD2 matches 7 bases. Unmatched junction bases numbered 5, after V lost 4 bases and J lost 12 bases. The CDR3 sequence is 10 residues long. CDR1 and CDR2 from the germline V gene are SQVTM and ANQGSEA. The CDR3 sequence is CSVGDYQEYF. The CDR3 nucleotides read TGCAGCGTTGGGGACTACCAGGAGTACTTC.

The chain is built from TRBV4-2 and TRBJ1-2, with 8 bases that match TRBD1. V shed 0 bases and J 2 bases; nucleotides not matched to a gene: 8. From germline, CDR1 is LGHNA and CDR2 YNFKEQ. The CDR3 sequence is 17 residues long. CDR3 protein: CASSQDRTGSNNYGYTF. The CDR3 DNA reads as TGTGCCAGCAGCCAAGACCGGACAGGGTCTAACAACTATGGCTACACCTTC.

CDR3 sequence: CASSGGGAGGTGELFF. The CDR3 bases are TGTGCCAGCAGCGGCGGGGGGGCAGGAGGCACCGGGGAGCTGTTTTTT. The chain recombines TRBV2 with TRBJ2-2, with 9 bases matching TRBD2. Germline V gene sequence: CDR1 SNHLY, CDR2 FYNNEI. The CDR3 is 16 amino acids. With 6 bases clipped from V and 4 bases from J, the junction kept 9 bases outside the gene matches.

The chain links TRBV19 to TRBJ1-1; tentative D call: TRBD1 (5 bases). The V end was cut by 3 bases, the J end by 0 bases, with 11 bases between. In germline, CDR1 is LNHDA, CDR2 SQIVND (reference sequence). The CDR3 sequence is 15 residues long. In DNA, the CDR3 is TGTGCCAGTAGTATTCGAGTAGGGGTGAACACTGAAGCTTTCTTT. Its translation: CASSIRVGVNTEAFF.

This clone was picked up one time. The chain links TRBV5-5 to TRBJ2-7; D possibly corresponds to TRBD1 (6 bases). Germline CDR1 SGHKS, CDR2 YYEKEE (reference sequence). The CDR3 sequence is 13 residues long. V was trimmed by 1 base and J by 6 bases, leaving 11 bases between them. The CDR3, as DNA: TGTGCCAGCAGCTTGACAGGGTTAAGCGAGCAGTACTTC. Translation gives CASSLTGLSEQYF.

This clone was seen a handful of times. The genes are TRBV27 and TRBJ1-2; no clear D. The CDR3 runs to 15 residues. The germline V gene has CDR1 MNHEY and CDR2 SMNVEV (reference sequence). V was pared by 3 bases and J by 3 bases, with 14 bases between. CDR3 sequence reads: CASSFRFTDYYGYTF. CDR3 in DNA: TGTGCCAGCAGTTTCCGCTTCACAGATTACTATGGCTACACCTTC.

The V call is TRBV6-5, the J call TRBJ2-3; no reliable D call. This CDR3 comprises 11 residues. Germline V gene lookup returns CDR1 MNHEY and CDR2 SVGAGI. CDR3 coding DNA: TGTGCAACACAGAAATCTGATACGCAGTATTTT. Its translation: CATQKSDTQYF.

The gene calls are TRBV19 and TRBJ1-3, with no clear D. The V gene lost 6 bases and the J gene lost 4 bases, with 16 bases spanning the gap. Germline V gene lookup returns CDR1 LNHDA and CDR2 SQIVND (reference sequence). CDR3 size: 15 residues. The CDR3 is CASRRREGSGNTIYF. DNA of the CDR3: TGTGCCAGTAGGAGGAGAGAGGGTTCAGGAAACACCATATATTTT.